This TCR beta chain comes out of a study of T cells in Graves' hyperthyroidism and ophthalmopathy. Newly diagnosed hyperthyroidism patients aged 18 to 65 years had disease lasting under 2 months. Amplified TCR beta CDR3 regions came from RNA transcripts. HTBI primers drove first-round RT-PCR of the TCR CDR3. MiXCR, run by TCRdb on the multiplex PCR reads, gives a single entry per CDR3 protein. Of some 50,000 distinct CDR3 sequences in the sample, 45% to 65% were seen once. The CDR3 contains 14 residues. V and J are TRBV21-1 and TRBJ1-1; the DNA was not compared with TRBD1, the D call given in the table. TRBV21-1 is designated a pseudogene. The sequencing sample was made of peripheral blood or thyroid tissue (not recorded which). This clonotype originated in a man between 18 and 35 years old with Graves' hyperthyroidism. This CDR3 is CASSRDRVRTEAFF. The DNA for the CDR3 is TGTGCCAGCAGCAGGGACAGGGTGAGGACTGAAGCTTTCTTT.